These 17 T cell receptor beta chains were all obtained from the same sample, sequenced in a study of CD8+CD57+ T cells in acquired aplastic anemia. Researchers used genomic DNA as the template to profile TCR beta VDJ and CDR3. TCRdb fed the reads into MiXCR, producing one record per CDR3 protein. This table holds 120,000 or so distinct CDR3 sequences, roughly 55% found once. Patients chosen for sequencing had shown CD8+CD57+ cell expansion by flow cytometry. The sequencing sample was made of sorted CD4+, CD8+, or CD8+CD57+ T cells (not recorded which) from PBMCs. The receptors were sampled from a human donor with aplastic anemia.

This clonotype was recorded once. This sequence joins TRBV24-1 and TRBJ2-3; possibly TRBD2 for D (6 bases). V lost 1 base and J 4 bases, leaving 14 bases between the germline ends. Germline CDR1 KGHDR, CDR2 SFDVKD. This CDR3 contains 16 residues. CDR3: CATSDFGVGGADTQYF. CDR3 nucleotides: TGTGCCACCAGTGATTTTGGTGTAGGAGGGGCAGATACGCAGTATTTT.

This clonotype occurred a few times. A much larger clone lies one base from this, so it may be a read error. DNA for the CDR3: TGTGCCACCTTTATGACGGTCTCTGGGACCAACGTCCTGACTTTC. Translated, it gives CATFMTVSGTNVLTF. The V gene is TRBV7-9, the J gene TRBJ2-6; D gene uncertain. The CDR3 consists of 15 residues. CDR1 is SEHNR, CDR2 FQNEAQ, per germline (reference sequence). The variable domain in full, completed from reference TRBV7-9 and TRBJ2-6, reads DTGVSQNPRHKITKRGQNVTFRCDPISEHNRLYWYRQTLGQGPEFLTYFQNEAQLEKSRLLSDRFSAERPKGSFSTLEIQRTEQGDSAMYLCATFMTVSGTNVLTFGAGSRLTVL.

This clonotype was detected once. The V gene is TRBV19, the J gene TRBJ1-5; a possible D gene is TRBD1 (5 bases). Germline V lookup: CDR1 LNHDA, CDR2 SQIVND (reference sequence). V lost 4 bases and J lost 7, with 17 bases in between. The CDR3 runs 15 residues. The CDR3 DNA reads as TGTGCCAGTAGTAGCCTTCGTAGGGGAGACCAGCCCCAGCATTTT. Translated: CASSSLRRGDQPQHF. Using reference TRBV19 and TRBJ1-5 for the parts outside the CDR3, the full variable domain is DGGITQSPKYLFRKEGQNVTLSCEQNLNHDAMYWYRQDPGQGLRLIYYSQIVNDFQKGDIAEGYSVSREKKESFPLTVTSAQKNPTAFYLCASSSLRRGDQPQHFGDGTRLSIL.

This clonotype has more than one count but fewer than ten. An end of the junction differs from the germline gene, which may be a read error. This chain uses TRBV27 with TRBJ1-1, with D hard to call. The CDR3 has 14 amino acids. Germline-derived CDR1 and CDR2 are MNHEY and SMNVEV (reference sequence). The CDR3 loop reads CASSFRQTNTEAFF. The CDR3 coding sequence is TGTGCTAGCAGTTTCAGGCAGACGAACACTGAAGCTTTCTTT.

This clonotype was seen at least ten times. The chain is built from TRBV29-1 and TRBJ2-7; 7 positions agree with TRBD1. V lost 6 bases to trimming and J lost 9 bases; unmatched junction nucleotides: 8. CDR1 and CDR2 from the germline V gene are SQVTM and ANQGSEA. The CDR3 consists of 11 residues. Here the CDR3 reads CSVSRQGSQYF. For the CDR3, the DNA is TGCAGCGTATCCCGACAGGGATCGCAGTACTTC.

The chain couples TRBV15 to TRBJ1-1; D uncertain. This CDR3 is built from 15 residues. V lost 8 bases and J lost 2, with 18 bases in between. CDR1 LNHNV and CDR2 YYDKDF come from the germline V gene (reference sequence). DNA for the CDR3: TGTGCCACCTCCAGGCGGGCAGGACTCAACACTGAAGCTTTCTTT. It specifies CATSRRAGLNTEAFF.

The rearrangement joins TRBV29-1 to TRBJ2-7, with unresolved D. CDR1 and CDR2 from the germline V gene are SQVTM and ANQGSEA. V dropped 3 bases and J dropped 2 bases, with 8 bases sitting between them. This CDR3 contains 12 residues. CDR3 loop: CSVESAPYEQYF. CDR3 nucleotides: TGCAGCGTTGAGTCAGCTCCCTACGAGCAGTACTTC.

The rearrangement joins TRBV2 to TRBJ2-7; D is ambiguous. The ends were cut back, 7 bases at V and 3 bases at J, with 16 bases in the middle. The CDR3 length is 14 residues. The germline CDR1 and CDR2 sequences are SNHLY and FYNNEI. The CDR3 coding sequence is TGTGCCAGCAAGAGGACCAACGTTGTCTACGAGCAGTACTTC. Amino acid sequence: CASKRTNVVYEQYF. Drawing the rest from reference TRBV2 and TRBJ2-7, the complete variable domain is EPEVTQTPSHQVTQMGQEVILRCVPISNHLYFYWYRQILGQKVEFLVSFYNNEISEKSEIFDDQFSVERPDGSNFTLKIRSTKLEDSAMYFCASKRTNVVYEQYFGPGTRLTVT.

The chain links TRBV24-1 to TRBJ2-6, with D hard to call. V was pared by 5 bases and J by 0 bases, with 7 bases between. CDR3 size: 15 residues. Germline-derived CDR1 and CDR2 are KGHDR and SFDVKD. The CDR3 DNA reads as TGTGCCACCAGTGCTGAGAGCTCTGGGGCCAACGTCCTGACTTTC. This sequence encodes CATSAESSGANVLTF.

The V call is TRBV15, the J call TRBJ1-6; D unclear. Germline V gene data show CDR1 as LNHNV and CDR2 as YYDKDF (reference sequence). This CDR3 spans 11 amino acids. DNA of the CDR3: TGTGCACCAAATTGGAACTCACCCCTCCACTTT. It yields the protein CAPNWNSPLHF.

V is TRBV7-9 and J is TRBJ2-7; 9 bases are a match to TRBD1. V shed 4 bases and J 7 bases; nucleotides not matched to a gene: 8. Germline assignment: CDR1 SEHNR and CDR2 FQNEAQ (reference sequence). The length of the CDR3 is 14 residues. The CDR3 DNA reads TGTGCCAGCAGCTCCCTCGGGACAGGGCATGAGCAGTACTTC. It codes for CASSSLGTGHEQYF.

V is TRBV29-1 and J is TRBJ1-1; D unclear. CDR1 and CDR2 (germline): SQVTM, ANQGSEA. The CDR3 is 16 amino acids. Trimming stripped 4 bases from V and 3 bases from J, with 21 bases between. CDR3 bases: TGCAGCGTTGCCCCGCACTCTAATCTTCGGGACACTGAAGCTTTCTTT. This codes for CSVAPHSNLRDTEAFF.

The chain joins TRBV15 to TRBJ1-2, with D possibly TRBD1 on 5 matching bases. The germline gives CDR1 LNHNV, CDR2 YYDKDF (reference sequence). The V end was cut by 3 bases, the J end by 4 bases, with 18 bases between. The CDR3 length is 16 residues. The CDR3 DNA is TGTGCCACCAGCAGGCCCGCAGGGTATCAGAGCTATGGCTACACCTTC. Translating it yields CATSRPAGYQSYGYTF.

This clonotype has only a few counts. The chain is built from TRBV2 and TRBJ2-2, with D perhaps TRBD1 (6 bases). With 6 bases removed from V and 0 bases from J, the gap between germline ends came to 11 bases. CDR1 SNHLY and CDR2 FYNNEI come from the germline V gene. This CDR3 comprises 15 residues. The CDR3 DNA is TGTGCCAGCAGGAAAGACAGGTCGAACACCGGGGAGCTGTTTTTT. Its translation: CASRKDRSNTGELFF.

The rearrangement links TRBV9 to TRBJ2-1; D may be TRBD2 (5 bases). Germline V gene lookup returns CDR1 SGDLS and CDR2 YYNGEE. With 3 bases removed from V and 1 base from J, the gap between germline ends came to 8 bases. CDR3 size: 14 residues. The CDR3 protein is CASSAGLSYNEQFF. The DNA for the CDR3 is TGTGCCAGCAGCGCGGGGTTGTCCTACAATGAGCAGTTCTTC. The variable domain in full, completed from reference TRBV9 and TRBJ2-1, reads DSGVTQTPKHLITATGQRVTLRCSPRSGDLSVYWYQQSLDQGLQFLIQYYNGEERAKGNILERFSAQQFPDLHSELNLSSLELGDSALYFCASSAGLSYNEQFFGPGTRLTVL.

J is TRBJ1-3 and V is TRBV2, with TRBD1 identical over 7 bases. Germline CDR1 is SNHLY and CDR2 is FYNNEI. CDR3 length: 13 residues. Trimming took 7 bases from V and 4 from J; bases not matched to a gene: 4. CDR3 sequence: CASTQGFGNTIYF. CDR3 in DNA: TGTGCCAGCACACAGGGGTTCGGAAACACCATATATTTT.

The J gene is TRBJ2-1, the V gene TRBV6-2 or TRBV6-3, with TRBD1 matching over 12 bases. The CDR3 runs to 18 residues. J gave up 2 bases and V 0 bases, and 5 bases lay outside the gene matches. The V gene's germline CDR1 is MNHEY and CDR2 SVGEGT. CDR3 in amino acids: CASSYSLGQGAPYNEQFF. The CDR3 DNA reads TGTGCCAGCAGTTACTCCTTGGGACAGGGGGCCCCCTACAATGAGCAGTTCTTC.